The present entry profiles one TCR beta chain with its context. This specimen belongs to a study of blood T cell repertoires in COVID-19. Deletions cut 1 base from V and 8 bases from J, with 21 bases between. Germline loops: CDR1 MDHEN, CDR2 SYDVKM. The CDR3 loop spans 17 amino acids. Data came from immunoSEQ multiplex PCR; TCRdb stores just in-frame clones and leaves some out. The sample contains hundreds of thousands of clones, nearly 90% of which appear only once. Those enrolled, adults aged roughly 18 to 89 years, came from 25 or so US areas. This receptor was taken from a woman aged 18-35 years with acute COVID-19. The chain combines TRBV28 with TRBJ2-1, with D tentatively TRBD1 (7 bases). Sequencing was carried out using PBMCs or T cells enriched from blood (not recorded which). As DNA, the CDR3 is TGTGCCAGCAGTTTATTGGCGGGGCCTCAGGGGGTCCATGAGCAGTTCTTC. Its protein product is CASSLLAGPQGVHEQFF.